This T cell receptor beta chain was captured in a study of technical replicates of blood from a handful of donors. Germline CDR1 reads LNHDA; CDR2 reads SQIVND (reference sequence). The V segment lost 5 bases and the J segment 2 bases; nucleotides outside the gene matches: 9. The length of the CDR3 is 17 residues. TCRdb's copy holds only in-frame clones and misses some; the assay was immunoSEQ multiplex PCR. The repertoire holds 65,000 to 80,000 clones, 95% to 97% seen once, with roughly 0.3% in the top ten. The chain couples TRBV19 to TRBJ1-2; 12 bases align to TRBD1. The sequence was obtained from a human donor in good health. The sequenced sample consisted of T cells isolated from PBMCs. In nucleotides, the CDR3 is TGTGCCAGTAGTGAAATTGGGACAGGGGGCGCGAACTATGGCTACACCTTC. This codes for CASSEIGTGGANYGYTF.